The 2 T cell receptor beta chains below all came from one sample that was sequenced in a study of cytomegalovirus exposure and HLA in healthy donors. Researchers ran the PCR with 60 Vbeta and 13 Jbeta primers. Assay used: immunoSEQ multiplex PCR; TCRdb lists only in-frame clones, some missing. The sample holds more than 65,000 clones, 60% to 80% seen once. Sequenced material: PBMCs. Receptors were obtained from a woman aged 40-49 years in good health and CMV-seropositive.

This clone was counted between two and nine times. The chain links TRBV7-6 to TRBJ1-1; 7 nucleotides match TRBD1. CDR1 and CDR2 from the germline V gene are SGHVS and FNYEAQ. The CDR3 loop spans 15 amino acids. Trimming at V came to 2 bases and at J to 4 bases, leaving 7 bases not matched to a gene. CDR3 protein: CASSLFSGGPTEAFF. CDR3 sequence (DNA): TGTGCCAGCAGCTTATTCTCAGGGGGACCCACTGAAGCTTTCTTT. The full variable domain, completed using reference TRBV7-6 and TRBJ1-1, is GAGVSQSPRYKVTKRGQDVALRCDPISGHVSLYWYRQALGQGPEFLTYFNYEAQQDKSGLPNDRFSAERPEGSISTLTIQRTEQRDSAMYRCASSLFSGGPTEAFFGQGTRLTVV.

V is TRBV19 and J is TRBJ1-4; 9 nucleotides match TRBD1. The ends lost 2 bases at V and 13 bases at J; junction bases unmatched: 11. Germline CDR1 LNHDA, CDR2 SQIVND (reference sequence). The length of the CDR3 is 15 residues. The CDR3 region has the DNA TGTGCCAGTAGTATACCGGGACAGGGAACCCGCGGACTGTTTTTT. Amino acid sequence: CASSIPGQGTRGLFF.